Sequencing of this T cell receptor beta chain was carried out in a study of OX40 agonist ivuxolimab in advanced cancers. Study-level background: Partial responses were recorded for three patients, including one with hepatocellular carcinoma and two with cutaneous melanoma. Study findings and constraints: Which antigen the expanded peripheral T cells recognized is unknown.

TCRdb's table, derived via immunoSEQ multiplex PCR, lists solely in-frame clones and lacks some. This sample carries 55,000 to 70,000 clones, 70% to 90% of them seen once, and the ten largest clones take approximately 1.4%. A remark on this clone: Its antigen remains unknown.

J lost 1 base, V lost 7 bases, and 7 bases had no gene match. The CDR3 totals 15 residues. The germline V gene encodes CDR1 SGHRS and CDR2 YFSETQ. The cohort excluded patients with autoimmune disease history or systemic immunosuppression. The investigators sampled blood at baseline, at cycle 4 day 1, and at cycle 7 day 1. The clonotype originates from an adult with an advanced solid tumor such as melanoma, head and neck, liver or kidney cancer. This chain connects TRBV5-1 to TRBJ2-5; the match to TRBD2 covers 10 bases. The sequences come from CD4+ or CD8+ T cells sorted from blood, collected in a trial of the OX40 agonist ivuxolimab. The CDR3 is CASQNSGGTQETQYF. CDR3 DNA: TGCGCCAGCCAGAATAGCGGGGGGACCCAAGAGACCCAGTACTTC.